This passage covers 23 T cell receptor beta chains from one sample sequenced in a study of OX40 agonist ivuxolimab in advanced cancers. Sequencing used immunoSEQ multiplex PCR; TCRdb keeps in-frame clones, though not all of them. The sample has fewer than 120,000 clones; roughly 87% are singletons. The sample in question was CD4+ or CD8+ T cells sorted from blood, obtained in a trial of the OX40 agonist ivuxolimab. These receptors were taken from an adult with an advanced solid tumor such as melanoma, head and neck, liver or kidney cancer.

This chain joins TRBV19 and TRBJ2-2, with D possibly matching TRBD1 (6 bases). This CDR3 is 15 amino acids long. Trimming removed 7 bases at V and 4 bases at J, with 16 bases between. Germline V gives CDR1 LNHDA, CDR2 SQIVND (reference sequence). CDR3 sequence: CASTFGGAGTGELFF. The CDR3 DNA follows: TGTGCCAGTACGTTTGGGGGCGCGGGCACCGGGGAGCTGTTTTTT.

The CDR3 DNA sequence: TGTGCCAGCAGGGGACACAGGGTCAGTGGAAACACCATATATTTT. Translation gives CASRGHRVSGNTIYF. The V call is TRBV6-4, the J call TRBJ1-3, with D perhaps TRBD1 (6 bases). This CDR3 is built from 15 residues. V dropped 6 bases and J dropped 3 bases, with 15 bases sitting between them. Per germline, CDR1 MRHNA and CDR2 SNTAGT.

V gene TRBV19 combines with J gene TRBJ1-6, with 8 bases identical to TRBD1. CDR1 is LNHDA, CDR2 SQIVND, per germline (reference sequence). The junction had 7 bases not matched to a gene; V was cut back by 3 bases and J by 9 bases. This CDR3 spans 15 amino acids. Here the CDR3 reads CASSIGQGLGSPLHF. The CDR3, as DNA: TGTGCCAGTAGTATTGGACAGGGCCTCGGTTCACCCCTCCACTTT.

This chain links TRBV2 with TRBJ2-7, with TRBD1 identical over 9 bases. The germline V gene has CDR1 SNHLY and CDR2 FYNNEI. The length of the CDR3 is 13 residues. J was trimmed by 9 bases and V by 6 bases; bases with no gene match: 9. As DNA, the CDR3 is TGTGCCAGCAGGGGACAGGGTGTTGCTCGGCAGTACTTC. Protein sequence: CASRGQGVARQYF.

The sample holds one count of this clone. The genes are TRBV9 and TRBJ2-3; D is unresolved. The CDR3 loop spans 15 amino acids. Trimming took 0 bases from V and 3 from J, leaving 11 bases between them. Germline-derived CDR1 and CDR2 are SGDLS and YYNGEE. DNA for the CDR3: TGTGCCAGCAGCGTAGAGGCCAGCCCAACAGATACGCAGTATTTT. Residues: CASSVEASPTDTQYF.

This chain links TRBV5-8 with TRBJ2-3; D may be TRBD2 (5 bases). CDR1 is SGHTS and CDR2 is YDEGEE in the germline V gene. The CDR3 has 15 residues. V was pared by 3 bases and J by 6 bases, with 17 bases between. CDR3 sequence reads: CASSSGLAMMDTQYF. CDR3 bases: TGTGCCAGCAGCTCTGGACTTGCTATGATGGATACGCAGTATTTT. Full variable domain (rest looked up from reference TRBV5-8 and TRBJ2-3): EAGVTQSPTHLIKTRGQQATLRCSPISGHTSVYWYQQALGLGLQFLLWYDEGEERNRGNFPPRFSGRQFPNYSSELNVNALELEDSALYLCASSSGLAMMDTQYFGPGTRLTVL.

The V and J genes are TRBV10-3 and TRBJ2-7; TRBD1 aligns across 9 bases. Trimming took 3 bases from V and 2 from J; bases not matched to a gene: 5. Germline lookup yields CDR1 ENHRY and CDR2 SYGVKD. This CDR3 comprises 15 residues. In DNA form, the CDR3 reads TGTGCCATCAGTGACGGGACAGGGAGTACCTACGAGCAGTACTTC. Translating gives CAISDGTGSTYEQYF.

About this clone: In the same sample, other DNA sequences code for this CDR3. This chain connects TRBV28 to TRBJ1-4, with D unresolved. The CDR3 length is 14 residues. From germline, CDR1 is MDHEN and CDR2 SYDVKM. V dropped 4 bases and J dropped 0 bases, with 6 bases sitting between them. The CDR3 DNA follows: TGTGCCAGCAGTTCAGGTTCAACTAATGAAAAACTGTTTTTT. Encoded protein: CASSSGSTNEKLFF.

In the case of this clone: Other DNA sequences within the sample encode an identical CDR3. J is TRBJ1-1 and V is TRBV6-5; a possible D gene is TRBD1 (5 bases). The length of the CDR3 is 13 residues. V lost 2 bases, J lost 1 base, and 5 bases lay in between. Germline CDR1 and CDR2: MNHEY and SVGAGI. CDR3: CASSYRGNTEAFF. CDR3 nucleotide sequence: TGTGCCAGCAGTTACAGGGGGAACACTGAAGCTTTCTTT.

The rearrangement joins TRBV5-1 to TRBJ2-5; D is unresolved. The CDR3 has 14 amino acids. V shed 0 bases and J shed 4 bases, with 10 bases lying between them. The V gene's germline CDR1 is SGHRS and CDR2 YFSETQ. CDR3 region: CASSLVGFGETQYF. The CDR3 region has the DNA TGCGCCAGCAGCTTGGTGGGGTTCGGAGAGACCCAGTACTTC.

The chain combines TRBV25-1 with TRBJ2-1; 9 bases line up with TRBD1. From germline, CDR1 is MGHDK and CDR2 SYGVNS. CDR3 size: 15 residues. The trim removed 5 bases at V and 5 bases at J, leaving 7 bases unmatched. The CDR3 spells CASSPRQGVHNEQFF. The DNA of the CDR3 is TGTGCCAGCAGTCCCCGACAGGGGGTACACAATGAGCAGTTCTTC. The whole variable domain, remainder taken from reference TRBV25-1 and TRBJ2-1, is EADIYQTPRYLVIGTGKKITLECSQTMGHDKMYWYQQDPGMELHLIHYSYGVNSTEKGDLSSESTVSRIRTEHFPLTLESARPSHTSQYLCASSPRQGVHNEQFFGPGTRLTVL.

V gene TRBV2 combines with J gene TRBJ1-2; 10 bases fit TRBD1. From germline, CDR1 is SNHLY and CDR2 FYNNEI. The CDR3 spans 13 residues. V lost 4 bases and J lost 8; bases outside the gene matches: 4. The CDR3 DNA is TGTGCCAGCAGTGGGGACAGGGGTTGGGGCTACACCTTC. Protein sequence: CASSGDRGWGYTF.

The chain couples TRBV19 to TRBJ2-3; unclear D gene. Germline V gene sequence: CDR1 LNHDA, CDR2 SQIVND (reference sequence). The V gene lost 5 bases and the J gene lost 0 bases, with 18 bases spanning the gap. CDR3 length: 17 residues. CDR3 in DNA: TGTGCCAGTAGTGATCCTAAATGGGGATTAAGCACAGATACGCAGTATTTT. This encodes CASSDPKWGLSTDTQYF.

The V call is TRBV6-4, the J call TRBJ2-7; possibly TRBD1 or TRBD2 for D (6 bases each). The V and J ends lost 6 bases and 3 bases respectively, with 15 bases between them. Germline V CDR1 and CDR2: MRHNA, SNTAGT. The CDR3 sequence is 14 residues long. CDR3 nucleotide sequence: TGTGCCAGCAGCCGGGACGGGGGCAACTACGAGCAGTACTTC. Protein sequence: CASSRDGGNYEQYF.

The rearrangement uses TRBV6-5 and TRBJ1-5; TRBD1 might be the D (5 bases). The CDR3 runs 14 residues. Germline V gene lookup returns CDR1 MNHEY and CDR2 SVGAGI. V lost 6 bases to trimming and J lost 1 base, with 10 bases between them. The DNA for the CDR3 is TGTGCCAGCAGCACTAGGGGCAGCAATCAGCCCCAGCATTTT. This encodes CASSTRGSNQPQHF.

The chain couples TRBV19 to TRBJ2-7; tentatively, D is TRBD1 (5 bases). V lost 5 bases, J lost 0 bases, and 11 bases lay in between. This CDR3 is built from 14 residues. Germline V gives CDR1 LNHDA, CDR2 SQIVND (reference sequence). CDR3 sequence reads: CASSSKGDSYEQYF. Here the CDR3 DNA reads TGTGCCAGTAGTTCTAAAGGGGACTCCTACGAGCAGTACTTC.

This clone appeared a single time. The J gene is TRBJ1-1, the V gene TRBV11-2; unclear D gene. The V end lost 5 bases, the J end lost 6 bases, and 10 bases lay between the germline ends. Germline V gene sequence: CDR1 SGHAT, CDR2 FQNNGV. The CDR3 consists of 12 residues. CDR3 in DNA: TGTGCCAGCAGCATTGTCGGCTCTGAAGCTTTCTTT. Translated, it gives CASSIVGSEAFF.

The chain combines TRBV7-3 with TRBJ2-3; TRBD2 matches at 8 bases. The germline CDR1 and CDR2 sequences are SGHTA and FQGTGA. This CDR3 spans 16 amino acids. With 1 base clipped from V and 0 bases from J, the junction kept 3 bases outside the gene matches. CDR3 residues: CASSLMPSGSTDTQYF. CDR3 bases: TGTGCCAGCAGCTTAATGCCTAGCGGGAGCACAGATACGCAGTATTTT.

The chain uses TRBV9 and TRBJ1-2; 7 bases match TRBD1. Germline V gene sequence: CDR1 SGDLS, CDR2 YYNGEE. The CDR3 consists of 13 residues. The V and J ends lost 3 bases and 8 bases, in that order; junction bases with no gene match: 7. CDR3 sequence: CASSARQGVGYTF. The CDR3 DNA reads TGTGCCAGCAGCGCCCGACAGGGTGTCGGCTACACCTTC.

V usage is TRBV5-1 and J usage is TRBJ2-5, with D tentatively TRBD1 (5 bases). Trimming removed 7 bases from V and 8 bases from J, with 24 bases in between. Germline CDR1 and CDR2: SGHRS and YFSETQ. The CDR3 extends over 15 amino acids. CDR3 in DNA: TGCGCCAGCGTTCTCGACAGCAAGGTGTCTTCAACCCAGTACTTC. This gives the protein CASVLDSKVSSTQYF.

This clone was seen more than once but under ten times. The J gene is TRBJ1-1, the V gene TRBV6-6, with D possibly matching TRBD1 (5 bases). Trimming left V 7 bases short and J 6 bases short, with 15 bases between. CDR1 and CDR2 from the germline V gene are MNHNY and SVGAGI (reference sequence). The length of the CDR3 is 13 residues. DNA of the CDR3: TGTGCCAGCACCTCTTGGGGGACGGCTGAAGCTTTCTTT. It codes for CASTSWGTAEAFF.

The CDR3: CASSPPEANYGYTF. The CDR3 DNA sequence: TGTGCCAGCAGCCCCCCAGAAGCTAACTATGGCTACACCTTC. The gene calls are TRBV5-4 and TRBJ1-2; D uncertain. Germline CDR1 SGHNT, CDR2 YYREEE (reference sequence). V was pared by 4 bases and J by 0 bases, with 10 bases between. This CDR3 has 14 amino acids.

J is TRBJ2-2 and V is TRBV4-2, with D tentatively TRBD1 (5 bases). V was shortened by 1 base and J by 5 bases, with 11 bases between the two germline ends. The length of the CDR3 is 15 residues. Looked up from germline, CDR1 is LGHNA and CDR2 is YNFKEQ. The CDR3 loop is CASSQVMKGTGELFF. CDR3 nucleotide sequence: TGTGCCAGCAGCCAAGTTATGAAGGGGACCGGGGAGCTGTTTTTT.